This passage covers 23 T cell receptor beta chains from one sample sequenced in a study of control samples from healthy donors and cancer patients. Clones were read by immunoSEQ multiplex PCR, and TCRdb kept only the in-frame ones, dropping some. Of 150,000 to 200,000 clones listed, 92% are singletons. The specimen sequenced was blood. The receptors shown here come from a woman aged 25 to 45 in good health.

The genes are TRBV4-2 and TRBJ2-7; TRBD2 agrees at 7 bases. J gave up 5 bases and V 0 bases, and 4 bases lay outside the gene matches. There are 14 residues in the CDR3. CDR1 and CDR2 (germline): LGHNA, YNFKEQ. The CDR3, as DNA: TGTGCCAGCAGCCAAGATGCGGGGGACGACGAGCAGTACTTC. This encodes CASSQDAGDDEQYF.

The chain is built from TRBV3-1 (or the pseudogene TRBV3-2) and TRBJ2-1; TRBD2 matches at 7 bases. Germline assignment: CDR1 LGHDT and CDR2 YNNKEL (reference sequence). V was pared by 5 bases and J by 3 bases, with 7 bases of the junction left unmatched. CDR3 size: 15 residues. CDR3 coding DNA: TGTGCCAGCAGCTTCGGGCTAGCGGTCTACAATGAGCAGTTCTTC. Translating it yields CASSFGLAVYNEQFF.

CDR3 sequence: CASSLTSPISPLHF. For the CDR3, the DNA is TGTGCCAGCAGTTTAACTAGCCCTATTTCACCCCTCCACTTT. This chain links TRBV27 with TRBJ1-6; no definite D call. Germline values: CDR1 MNHEY, CDR2 SMNVEV (reference sequence). The CDR3 has 14 residues. Trimming left V 2 bases short and J 9 bases short, with 11 bases between.

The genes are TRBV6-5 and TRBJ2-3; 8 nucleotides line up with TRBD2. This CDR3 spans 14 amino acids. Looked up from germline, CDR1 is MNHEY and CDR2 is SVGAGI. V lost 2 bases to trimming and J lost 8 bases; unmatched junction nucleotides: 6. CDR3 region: CASSYSSGTGTQYF. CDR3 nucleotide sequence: TGTGCCAGCAGTTACAGTAGCGGGACGGGTACGCAGTATTTT.

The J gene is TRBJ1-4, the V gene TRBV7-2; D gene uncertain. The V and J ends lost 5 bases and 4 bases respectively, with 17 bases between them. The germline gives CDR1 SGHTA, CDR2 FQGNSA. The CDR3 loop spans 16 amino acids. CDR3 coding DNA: TGTGCCAGCAGCACCAAGTGGGTCGGTGGTAATGAAAAACTGTTTTTT. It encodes CASSTKWVGGNEKLFF. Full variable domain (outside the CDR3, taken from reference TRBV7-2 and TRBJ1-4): GAGVSQSPSNKVTEKGKDVELRCDPISGHTALYWYRQSLGQGLEFLIYFQGNSAPDKSGLPSDRFSAERTGGSVSTLTIQRTQQEDSAVYLCASSTKWVGGNEKLFFGSGTQLSVL.

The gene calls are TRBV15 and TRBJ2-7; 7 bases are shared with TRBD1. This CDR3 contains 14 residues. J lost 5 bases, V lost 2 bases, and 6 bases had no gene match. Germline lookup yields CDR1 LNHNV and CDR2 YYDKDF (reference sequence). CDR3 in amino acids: CATSRPGQADEQYF. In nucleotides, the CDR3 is TGTGCCACCAGCAGACCCGGACAGGCAGACGAGCAGTACTTC. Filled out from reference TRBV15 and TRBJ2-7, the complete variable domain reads DAMVIQNPRYQVTQFGKPVTLSCSQTLNHNVMYWYQQKSSQAPKLLFHYYDKDFNNEADTPDNFQSRRPNTSFCFLDIRSPGLGDTAMYLCATSRPGQADEQYFGPGTRLTVT.

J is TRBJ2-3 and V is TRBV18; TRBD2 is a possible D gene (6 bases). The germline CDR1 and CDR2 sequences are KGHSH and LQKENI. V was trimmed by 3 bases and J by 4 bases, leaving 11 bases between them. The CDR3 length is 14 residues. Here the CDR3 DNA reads TGTGCCAGCTCACCTAGCGGAGCCCCAGATACGCAGTATTTT. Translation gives CASSPSGAPDTQYF.

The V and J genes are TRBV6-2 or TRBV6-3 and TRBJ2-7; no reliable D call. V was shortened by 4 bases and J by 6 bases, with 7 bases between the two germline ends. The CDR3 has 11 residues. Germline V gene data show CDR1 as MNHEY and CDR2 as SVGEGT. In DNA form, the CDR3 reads TGTGCCAGCAGTTGGGGTTCCGAGCAGTACTTC. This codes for CASSWGSEQYF.

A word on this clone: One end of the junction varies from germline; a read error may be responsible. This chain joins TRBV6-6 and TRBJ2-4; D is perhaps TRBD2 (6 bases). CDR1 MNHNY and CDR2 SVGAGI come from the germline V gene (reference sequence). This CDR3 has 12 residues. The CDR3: CASSYSSDYFDF. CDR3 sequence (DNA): TGTGCCAGCAGTTACTCCTCGGACTATTTCGATTTC.

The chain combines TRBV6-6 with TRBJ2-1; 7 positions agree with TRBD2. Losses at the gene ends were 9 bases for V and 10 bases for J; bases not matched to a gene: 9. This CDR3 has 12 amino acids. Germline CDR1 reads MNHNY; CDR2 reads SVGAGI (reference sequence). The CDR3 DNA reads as TGTGCCAGGACTAGCTCCCTAAGGGAGCAGTTCTTC. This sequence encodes CARTSSLREQFF.

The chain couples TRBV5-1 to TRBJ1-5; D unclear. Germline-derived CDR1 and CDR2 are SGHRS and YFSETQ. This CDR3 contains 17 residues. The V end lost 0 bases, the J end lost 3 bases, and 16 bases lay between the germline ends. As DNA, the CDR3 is TGCGCCAGCAGCTTGGGACTCGCCCCCGGGCTCAATCAGCCCCAGCATTTT. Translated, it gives CASSLGLAPGLNQPQHF. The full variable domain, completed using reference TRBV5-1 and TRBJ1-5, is KAGVTQTPRYLIKTRGQQVTLSCSPISGHRSVSWYQQTPGQGLQFLFEYFSETQRNKGNFPGRFSGRQFSNSRSEMNVSTLELGDSALYLCASSLGLAPGLNQPQHFGDGTRLSIL.

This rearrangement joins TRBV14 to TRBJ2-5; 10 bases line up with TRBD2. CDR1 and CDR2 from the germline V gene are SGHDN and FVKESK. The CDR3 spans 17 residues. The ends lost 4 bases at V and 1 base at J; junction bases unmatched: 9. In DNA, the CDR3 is TGTGCCAGCAGCCGGGTCGTAGGACTAGCGGTCCAAGAGACCCAGTACTTC. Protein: CASSRVVGLAVQETQYF. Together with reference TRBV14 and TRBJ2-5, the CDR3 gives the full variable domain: EAGVTQFPSHSVIEKGQTVTLRCDPISGHDNLYWYRRVMGKEIKFLLHFVKESKQDESGMPNNRFLAERTGGTYSTLKVQPAELEDSGVYFCASSRVVGLAVQETQYFGPGTRLLVL.

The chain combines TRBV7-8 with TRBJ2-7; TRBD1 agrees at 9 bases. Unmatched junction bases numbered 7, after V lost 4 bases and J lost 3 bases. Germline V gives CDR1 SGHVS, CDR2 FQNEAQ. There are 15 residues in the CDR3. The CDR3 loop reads CASSSSRDRDYEQYF. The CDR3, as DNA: TGTGCCAGCAGCTCCTCCCGGGACAGGGACTACGAGCAGTACTTC.

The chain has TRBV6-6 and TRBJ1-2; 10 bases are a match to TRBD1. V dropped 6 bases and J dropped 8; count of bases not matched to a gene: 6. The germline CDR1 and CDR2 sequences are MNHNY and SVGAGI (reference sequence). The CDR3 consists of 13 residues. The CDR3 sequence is CASSDRGHLGYTF. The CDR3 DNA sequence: TGTGCCAGCAGCGACAGGGGGCATTTGGGCTACACCTTC.

The CDR3 DNA is TGCGCCACGGGACAGGCGGGGTCTGGGGCCAACGTCCTGACTTTC. Amino acids: CATGQAGSGANVLTF. The V and J genes are TRBV4-1 and TRBJ2-6, with 8 bases lining up with TRBD1. Germline V gene data show CDR1 as MGHRA and CDR2 as YSYEKL. V was clipped by 10 bases and J by 1 base; unmatched bases: 6. The CDR3 length is 15 residues.

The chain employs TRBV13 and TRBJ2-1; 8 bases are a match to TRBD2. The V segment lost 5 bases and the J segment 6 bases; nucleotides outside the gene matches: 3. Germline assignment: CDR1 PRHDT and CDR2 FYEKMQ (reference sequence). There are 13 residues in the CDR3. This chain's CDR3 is CASSHRGGNEQFF. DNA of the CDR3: TGTGCCAGCAGCCATCGGGGGGGCAATGAGCAGTTCTTC.

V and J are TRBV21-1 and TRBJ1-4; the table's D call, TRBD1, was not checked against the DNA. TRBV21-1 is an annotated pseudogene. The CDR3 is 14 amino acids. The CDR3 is CAGYSGGDHEKLFF. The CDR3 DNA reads TGTGCCGGTTACTCAGGGGGCGATCATGAAAAACTGTTTTTT.

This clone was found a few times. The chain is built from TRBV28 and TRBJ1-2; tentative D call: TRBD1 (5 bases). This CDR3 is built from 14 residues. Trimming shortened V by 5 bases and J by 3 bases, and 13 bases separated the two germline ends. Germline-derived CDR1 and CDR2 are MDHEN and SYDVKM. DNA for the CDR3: TGTGCCAGCAGTCAGGGCGTCGGGGACTATGGCTACACCTTC. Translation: CASSQGVGDYGYTF.

The CDR3 region has the DNA TGTGCCAGCAGTTTAAAAAATAGCAATCAGCCCCAGCATTTT. It is translated as CASSLKNSNQPQHF. J is TRBJ1-5 and V is TRBV27; no definite D call. Between the trimmed V and J ends, which lost 2 bases and 0 bases, there was a span of 5 bases. The V gene's germline CDR1 is MNHEY and CDR2 SMNVEV (reference sequence). This CDR3 is 14 amino acids long.

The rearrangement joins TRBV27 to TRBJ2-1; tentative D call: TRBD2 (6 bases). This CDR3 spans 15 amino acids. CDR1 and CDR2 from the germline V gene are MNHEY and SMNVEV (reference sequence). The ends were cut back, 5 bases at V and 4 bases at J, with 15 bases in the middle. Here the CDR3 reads CASSPAGGPYNEQFF. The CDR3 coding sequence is TGTGCCAGCAGTCCCGCCGGGGGACCATACAATGAGCAGTTCTTC.

CDR3 loop: CGVVPRSNTEAFF. The DNA of the CDR3 is TGTGGTGTGGTTCCGCGGTCGAACACTGAAGCTTTCTTT. The V call is TRBV28, the J call TRBJ1-1; D is unclear. The length of the CDR3 is 13 residues. CDR1 is MDHEN, CDR2 SYDVKM, per germline.

DNA for the CDR3: TGTGCCAGCAGTTTCGACAGAGGGATGACCGGGGAGCTGTTTTTT. Its protein is CASSFDRGMTGELFF. V usage is TRBV28 and J usage is TRBJ2-2; perhaps D is TRBD1 or TRBD2 (5 bases each). This CDR3 has 15 residues. Between the trimmed V and J ends, which lost 3 bases and 5 bases, there was a span of 13 bases. In germline, CDR1 is MDHEN, CDR2 SYDVKM.

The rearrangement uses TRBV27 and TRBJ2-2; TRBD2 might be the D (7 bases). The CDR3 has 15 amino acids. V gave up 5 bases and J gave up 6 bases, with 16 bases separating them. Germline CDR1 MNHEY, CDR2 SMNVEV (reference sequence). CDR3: CASSPAGGPSGELFF. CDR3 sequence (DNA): TGTGCCAGCAGTCCAGCCGGGGGGCCCTCCGGGGAGCTGTTTTTT.